These 20 T cell receptor beta chains were sequenced from one sample in a study of T cells in Graves' hyperthyroidism and ophthalmopathy. RNA transcripts served as the template for amplifying TCR beta CDR3 regions. First-round RT-PCR of the TCR CDR3 relied on the HTBI primer set. TCRdb passed the multiplex PCR reads through MiXCR, listing each CDR3 protein once. The table records around 420,000 distinct CDR3 sequences, 15% to 17% of them present only once. Source material: blood. The receptors were gathered from a woman between 18 and 29 years old with Graves' hyperthyroidism.

This clonotype has just a few counts. One end of the junction does not line up with germline, which may come from a read error. This chain links TRBV10-3 with TRBJ1-2, with a tentative D call TRBD1 (5 bases). This CDR3 contains 15 residues. Germline assignment: CDR1 ENHRY and CDR2 SYGVKD. As DNA, the CDR3 is TGTGCCATCAGTGATGGGACGACGGGAAACTTTGGCTACACCTTC. Amino acids: CAISDGTTGNFGYTF.

Ten or more counts support this clonotype. J is TRBJ2-3 and V is TRBV24-1; D possibly corresponds to TRBD1 (6 bases). Trimming removed 3 bases from V and 7 bases from J, with 13 bases in between. The CDR3 runs to 14 residues. The germline V gene encodes CDR1 KGHDR and CDR2 SFDVKD. The CDR3 DNA sequence: TGTGCCACCAGTGATGGAACGGGACACTATACGCAGTATTTT. Protein product: CATSDGTGHYTQYF.

This clonotype was found once. No conserved phenylalanine or tryptophan is present at the end of the CDR3, so a read error is the likely explanation. The chain has TRBV5-1 and TRBJ2-5, with TRBD2 matching over 9 bases. The V gene's germline CDR1 is SGHRS and CDR2 YFSETQ. The CDR3 is made up of 17 amino acids. As DNA, the CDR3 is TGCTCCAGCAGCCCGGCGGGGGGGCGCTTCTTCATGGAGACCCAGTACTCC. Translated: CSSSPAGGRFFMETQYS.

Written as DNA, the CDR3 is TGTGCCAGCAGCGGACAGGGGGCGGGTGGAAACACCATATATTTT. Protein product: CASSGQGAGGNTIYF. The chain recombines TRBV11-2 with TRBJ1-3; 11 bases map to TRBD1. The V gene's germline CDR1 is SGHAT and CDR2 FQNNGV. The CDR3 is 15 residues long. V shed 5 bases, J shed 3 bases, and the junction held 3 bases outside the gene matches.

This clonotype was seen at least ten times. The chain couples TRBV7-8 to TRBJ1-5; D ambiguous. CDR3 length equals 16 residues. Trimming took off 5 bases at V and 4 bases at J, with 18 bases between the two ends. CDR1 is SGHVS, CDR2 FQNEAQ, per germline. The CDR3: CASSPNRVRVNQPQHF. The CDR3 DNA follows: TGTGCCAGCAGCCCCAACCGGGTCCGCGTTAATCAGCCCCAGCATTTT. The whole variable domain, filled in from reference TRBV7-8 and TRBJ1-5, reads GAGVSQSPRYKVAKRGQDVALRCDPISGHVSLFWYQQALGQGPEFLTYFQNEAQLDKSGLPSDRFFAERPEGSVSTLKIQRTQQEDSAVYLCASSPNRVRVNQPQHFGDGTRLSIL.

At least ten counts were recorded for this clonotype. This chain joins TRBV28 and TRBJ2-7; D is unclear. The V end was cut by 4 bases, the J end by 2 bases, with 3 bases between. The germline V gene encodes CDR1 MDHEN and CDR2 SYDVKM. This CDR3 spans 11 amino acids. The CDR3 region has the DNA TGTGCCAGCAGTTCCACCTACGAGCAGTACTTC. This encodes CASSSTYEQYF.

This clonotype was seen many times. This sequence joins TRBV4-3 and TRBJ1-1; D possibly corresponds to TRBD1 (5 bases). The germline CDR1 and CDR2 sequences are LGHNA and YSLEER. V was shortened by 0 bases and J by 5 bases, with 13 bases between the two germline ends. This CDR3 comprises 15 residues. The CDR3 here is CASSQDRQGTTEAFF. The CDR3 bases are TGCGCCAGCAGCCAAGATCGTCAAGGGACGACTGAAGCTTTCTTT.

The table lists this clonotype with many counts. The chain uses TRBV20-1 and TRBJ2-7; possible D gene TRBD1, 6 bases. The CDR3 is 13 residues long. Trimming removed 5 bases from V and 2 bases from J, with 13 bases in between. From germline, CDR1 is DFQATT and CDR2 SNEGSKA (reference sequence). Written as DNA, the CDR3 is TGCAGTGCTGGCAGGGGATGGACCTACGAGCAGTACTTC. Its translation is CSAGRGWTYEQYF.

This clonotype has a count of ten or more. The chain uses TRBV2 and TRBJ2-7; 15 nucleotides line up with TRBD2. Looked up from germline, CDR1 is SNHLY and CDR2 is FYNNEI. Trimming removed 4 bases from V and 1 base from J; junction bases left unmatched: 11. This CDR3 has 19 residues. Written as DNA, the CDR3 is TGTGCCAGCAGTGCTGCCGGGACTAGCGGGAGGACGATTTCCTACGAGCAGTACTTC. Translated, it gives CASSAAGTSGRTISYEQYF.

The CDR3 loop is CASSFSERPADTQYF. DNA for the CDR3: TGTGCCAGTAGCTTTTCCGAGCGGCCCGCAGATACGCAGTATTTT. This chain uses TRBV19 with TRBJ2-3, with a possible D match to TRBD2 (5 bases). The CDR3 sequence is 15 residues long. From germline, CDR1 is LNHDA and CDR2 SQIVND (reference sequence). V lost 6 bases to trimming and J lost 4 bases, with 17 bases between them.

This clonotype was observed at least ten times. The J gene is TRBJ2-5, the V gene TRBV12-3 or TRBV12-4, with 8 nucleotides matching TRBD2. The CDR3 is made up of 13 amino acids. Trimming removed 5 bases from V and 3 bases from J; junction bases left unmatched: 2. The CDR3 spells CASSPAGEETQYF. The CDR3, as DNA: TGTGCCAGCAGTCCAGCGGGGGAAGAGACCCAGTACTTC.

V gene TRBV28 combines with J gene TRBJ2-7; 8 positions match TRBD1. The CDR3 sequence is 14 residues long. Trimming cost V 3 bases and J 6 bases; bases outside gene matches: 7. Germline V CDR1 and CDR2: MDHEN, SYDVKM. The CDR3 sequence is CASSFLVTGAEQYF. The CDR3 coding sequence is TGTGCCAGCAGTTTCTTGGTGACAGGGGCCGAGCAGTACTTC. Filled out from reference TRBV28 and TRBJ2-7, the complete variable domain reads DVKVTQSSRYLVKRTGEKVFLECVQDMDHENMFWYRQDPGLGLRLIYFSYDVKMKEKGDIPEGYSVSREKKERFSLILESASTNQTSMYLCASSFLVTGAEQYFGPGTRLTVT.

Ten or more counts support this clonotype. The J gene is TRBJ2-7, the V gene TRBV10-3; 12 bases fit TRBD2. From germline, CDR1 is ENHRY and CDR2 SYGVKD. This CDR3 has 14 amino acids. The J segment lost 3 bases and the V segment lost 4 bases, leaving 1 base of the junction unmatched. DNA of the CDR3: TGTGCCATCAGTGGGACTAGCGGGAACTACGAGCAGTACTTC. Its translation is CAISGTSGNYEQYF.

This clonotype was found many times. The chain combines TRBV2 with TRBJ2-1, with 7 nucleotides matching TRBD1. Germline CDR1 SNHLY, CDR2 FYNNEI. This CDR3 region has 11 residues. Unmatched junction bases numbered 9, after V lost 9 bases and J lost 13 bases. The DNA of the CDR3 is TGTGCCAGAGGGGTGGACAGGAAACAGTTCTTC. Its translation: CARGVDRKQFF.

This clonotype was detected ten times or more. This sequence joins TRBV12-3 or TRBV12-4 and TRBJ1-1; the match to TRBD1 covers 10 bases. The CDR3 extends over 14 amino acids. V was clipped by 4 bases and J by 10 bases; unmatched bases: 9. The CDR3 coding sequence is TGTGCCAGCAGTTGGGGACAGGGGAATTTCGCAGCTTTCTTT. Its protein product is CASSWGQGNFAAFF.

The genes are TRBV29-1 and TRBJ2-6; D is unresolved. CDR3 length: 14 residues. Trimming left V 4 bases short and J 0 bases short, with 7 bases between. CDR1 SQVTM and CDR2 ANQGSEA come from the germline V gene. CDR3 DNA sequence: TGCAGCGTTGGTAGTAGCTCTGGGGCCAACGTCCTGACTTTC. It yields the protein CSVGSSSGANVLTF.

The chain uses TRBV7-2 and TRBJ2-7, with D unclear. The V gene lost 2 bases and the J gene lost 0 bases, with 11 bases spanning the gap. CDR1 is SGHTA, CDR2 FQGNSA, per germline. CDR3 size: 15 residues. This CDR3 is CASSLHGISSYEQYF. DNA of the CDR3: TGTGCCAGCAGCTTACACGGCATCTCCTCCTACGAGCAGTACTTC.

This clonotype was detected ten times or more. The J gene is TRBJ2-1, the V gene TRBV6-1; D possibly corresponds to TRBD2 (6 bases). The CDR3 loop spans 15 amino acids. V was pared by 1 base and J by 5 bases, with 12 bases between. Germline V gene sequence: CDR1 MNHNS, CDR2 SASEGT. Here the CDR3 reads CASSEDGRYDNEQFF. In DNA, the CDR3 is TGTGCCAGCAGTGAAGACGGGAGATACGACAATGAGCAGTTCTTC.

This clonotype was observed at least ten times. V usage is TRBV14 and J usage is TRBJ2-1; D ambiguous. CDR1 SGHDN and CDR2 FVKESK come from the germline V gene. Trimming left V 4 bases short and J 5 bases short, with 9 bases between. The CDR3 is 13 residues long. The CDR3 bases are TGTGCCAGCAGCCGTCGGGTTCACAATGAGCAGTTCTTC. As protein: CASSRRVHNEQFF.

V usage is TRBV18 and J usage is TRBJ2-3; possible D gene TRBD2, 6 bases. Looked up from germline, CDR1 is KGHSH and CDR2 is LQKENI. CDR3 length: 19 residues. The V and J ends lost 2 bases and 1 base respectively, with 22 bases between them. The CDR3 sequence: CASSPWAGKEPGGTDTQYF. In DNA form, the CDR3 reads TGTGCCAGCTCACCATGGGCGGGGAAGGAACCGGGAGGCACAGATACGCAGTATTTT.